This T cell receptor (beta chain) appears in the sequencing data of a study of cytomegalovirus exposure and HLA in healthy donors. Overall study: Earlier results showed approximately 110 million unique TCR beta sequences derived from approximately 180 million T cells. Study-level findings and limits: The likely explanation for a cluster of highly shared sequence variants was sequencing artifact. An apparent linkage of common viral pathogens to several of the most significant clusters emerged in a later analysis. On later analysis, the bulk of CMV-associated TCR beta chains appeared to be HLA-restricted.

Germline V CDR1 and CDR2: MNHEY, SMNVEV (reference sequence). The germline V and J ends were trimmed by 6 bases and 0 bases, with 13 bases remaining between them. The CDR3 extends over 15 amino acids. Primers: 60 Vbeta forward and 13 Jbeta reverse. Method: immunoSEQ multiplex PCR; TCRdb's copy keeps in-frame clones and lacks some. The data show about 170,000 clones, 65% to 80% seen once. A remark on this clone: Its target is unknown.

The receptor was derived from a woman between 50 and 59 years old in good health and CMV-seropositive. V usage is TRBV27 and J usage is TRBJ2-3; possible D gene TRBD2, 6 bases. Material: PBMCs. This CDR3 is CASSKEGRSTDTQYF. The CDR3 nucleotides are TGTGCCAGCAGCAAAGAAGGGAGGAGCACAGATACGCAGTATTTT.